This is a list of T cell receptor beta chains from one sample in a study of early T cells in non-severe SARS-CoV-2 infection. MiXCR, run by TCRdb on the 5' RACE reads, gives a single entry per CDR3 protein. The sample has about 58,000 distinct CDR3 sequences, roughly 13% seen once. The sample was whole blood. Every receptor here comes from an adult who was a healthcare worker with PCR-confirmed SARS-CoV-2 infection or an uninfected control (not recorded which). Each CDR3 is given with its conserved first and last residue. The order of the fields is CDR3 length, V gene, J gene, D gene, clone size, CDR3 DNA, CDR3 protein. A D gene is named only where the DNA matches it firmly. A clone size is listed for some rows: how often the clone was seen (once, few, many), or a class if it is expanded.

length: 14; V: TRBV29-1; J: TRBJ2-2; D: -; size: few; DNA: TGCAGCGTTGATGAGGAGGGAAACACCGGGGAGCTGTTTTTT; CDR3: CSVDEEGNTGELFF
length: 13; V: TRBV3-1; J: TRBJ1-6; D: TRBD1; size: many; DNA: TGTGCCAGTGCGACAGGGGGTGACTCACCCCTCCACTTT; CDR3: CASATGGDSPLHF
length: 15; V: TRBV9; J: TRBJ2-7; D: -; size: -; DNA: TGTGCCAGCAGCCCCCAGGGGATTAACTCCTACGAGCAGTACTTC; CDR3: CASSPQGINSYEQYF
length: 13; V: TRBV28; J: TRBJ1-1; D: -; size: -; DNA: TGTGCCAGCAGTTTATGGCAGGGCACTGAAGCTTTCTTT; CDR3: CASSLWQGTEAFF
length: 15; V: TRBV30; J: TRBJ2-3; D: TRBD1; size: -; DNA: TGTGCCTGGAGTGATGGCCAGGGGGCAACAGATACGCAGTATTTT; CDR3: CAWSDGQGATDTQYF
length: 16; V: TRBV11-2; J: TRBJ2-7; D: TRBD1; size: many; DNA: TGTGCCAGCAGCTCTTACGGCGGAAGGGACAGCTACGAGCAGTACTTC; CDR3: CASSSYGGRDSYEQYF
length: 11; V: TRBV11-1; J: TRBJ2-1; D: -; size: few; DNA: TGTGCCAGCAGCTTAGCGGGTGAGCAGTTCTTC; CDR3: CASSLAGEQFF
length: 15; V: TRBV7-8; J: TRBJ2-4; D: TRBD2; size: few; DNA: TGTGCCAGCAGCCGGTCTTTAGGGAGGGAAAACATTCAGTACTTC; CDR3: CASSRSLGRENIQYF
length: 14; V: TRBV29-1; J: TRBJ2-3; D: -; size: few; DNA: TGCAGCGGCGAAACAGGGTCCTTCACAGATACGCAGTATTTT; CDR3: CSGETGSFTDTQYF
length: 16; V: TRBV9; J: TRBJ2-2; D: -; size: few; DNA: TGTGCCAGCAGCGCCCCCGGGCTAGCCGATACCGGGGAGCTGTTTTTT; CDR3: CASSAPGLADTGELFF
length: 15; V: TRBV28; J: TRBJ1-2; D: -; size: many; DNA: TGTGCCAGCAGTTTATCCCTGACAGGTTTTTATGGCTACACCTTC; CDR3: CASSLSLTGFYGYTF
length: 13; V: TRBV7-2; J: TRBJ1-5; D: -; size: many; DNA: TGTGCCAGCACATCGTATAGCAATCAGCCCCAGCATTTT; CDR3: CASTSYSNQPQHF
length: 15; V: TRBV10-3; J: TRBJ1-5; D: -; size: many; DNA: TGTGCCATCAGTGAGTCGTCGGCAGGGCGGAGGCCCCAGCATTTT; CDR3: CAISESSAGRRPQHF
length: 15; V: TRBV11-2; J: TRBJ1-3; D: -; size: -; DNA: TGTGCCAGCAGCTGGGACTGGTCCTCTGGAAACACCATATATTTT; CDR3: CASSWDWSSGNTIYF
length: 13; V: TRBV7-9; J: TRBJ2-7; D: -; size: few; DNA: TGTGCCAGCAGCTACACACTGTCCTACGAGCAGTACTTC; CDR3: CASSYTLSYEQYF
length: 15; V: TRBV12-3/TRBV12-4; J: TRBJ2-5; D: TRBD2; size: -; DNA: TGTGCCAGCAGTGTCCGGGGGGGAGTCAAAGAGACCCAGTACTTC; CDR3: CASSVRGGVKETQYF
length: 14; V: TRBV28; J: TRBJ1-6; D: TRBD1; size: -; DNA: TGTGCCAGCAGACTTTCAGGGGGCGGTTCACCCCTCCACTTT; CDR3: CASRLSGGGSPLHF
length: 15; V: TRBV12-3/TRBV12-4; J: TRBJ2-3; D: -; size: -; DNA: TGTGCCAGCAGTTTTGGTCAATCAATGGGAGATACGCAGTATTTT; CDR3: CASSFGQSMGDTQYF
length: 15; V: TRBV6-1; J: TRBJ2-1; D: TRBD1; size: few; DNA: TGTGCCAGCAGCCTGGGACAGGGCCAACTGGCTGAGCAGTTCTTC; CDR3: CASSLGQGQLAEQFF
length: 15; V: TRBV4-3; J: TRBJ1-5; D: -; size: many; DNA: TGCGCCAGCAGCCAAGATGGCGAGGGGGATCAGCCCCAGCATTTT; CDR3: CASSQDGEGDQPQHF
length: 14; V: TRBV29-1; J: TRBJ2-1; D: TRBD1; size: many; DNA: TGCAGCGTTAAGGCAGGGGGACAGTACAATGAGCAGTTCTTC; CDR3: CSVKAGGQYNEQFF
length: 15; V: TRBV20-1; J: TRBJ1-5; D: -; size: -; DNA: TGCAGTGTCCCAAGTTTATCGGGGGAGGGACAGCCCCAGCATTTT; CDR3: CSVPSLSGEGQPQHF